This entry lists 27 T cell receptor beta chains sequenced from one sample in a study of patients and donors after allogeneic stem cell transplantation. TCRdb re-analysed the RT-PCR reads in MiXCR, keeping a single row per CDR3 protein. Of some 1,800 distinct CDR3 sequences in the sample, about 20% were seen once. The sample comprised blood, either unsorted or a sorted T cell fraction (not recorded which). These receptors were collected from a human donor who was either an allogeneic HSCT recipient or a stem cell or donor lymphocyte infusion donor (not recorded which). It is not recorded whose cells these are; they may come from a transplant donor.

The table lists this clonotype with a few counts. The CDR3, as DNA: TGTGCCTGGATCGGGGCTGGGGCCAACGTCCTGACTTTC. Encoded protein: CAWIGAGANVLTF. The genes are TRBV30 and TRBJ2-6; D is possibly TRBD2 (5 bases). From germline, CDR1 is GTSNPN and CDR2 SVGIG (reference sequence). V was trimmed by 4 bases and J by 2 bases, leaving 6 bases between them. CDR3 length equals 13 residues.

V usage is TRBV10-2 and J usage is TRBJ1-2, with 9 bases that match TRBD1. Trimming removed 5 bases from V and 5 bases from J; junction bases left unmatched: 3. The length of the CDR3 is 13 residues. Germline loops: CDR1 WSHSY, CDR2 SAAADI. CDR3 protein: CASSPGTGYGYTF. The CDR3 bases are TGCGCCAGCAGTCCCGGGACAGGGTATGGCTACACCTTC.

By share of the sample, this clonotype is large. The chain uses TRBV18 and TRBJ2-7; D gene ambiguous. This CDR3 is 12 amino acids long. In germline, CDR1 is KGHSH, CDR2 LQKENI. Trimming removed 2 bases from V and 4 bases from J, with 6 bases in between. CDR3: CASSPTTYEQYF. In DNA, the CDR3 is TGTGCCAGCTCACCAACTACATACGAGCAGTACTTC.

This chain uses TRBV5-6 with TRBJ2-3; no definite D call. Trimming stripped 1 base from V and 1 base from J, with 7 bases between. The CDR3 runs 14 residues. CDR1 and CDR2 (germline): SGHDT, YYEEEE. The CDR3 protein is CASSLRWGTDTQYF. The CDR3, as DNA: TGTGCCAGCAGCTTGAGATGGGGCACAGATACGCAGTATTTT.

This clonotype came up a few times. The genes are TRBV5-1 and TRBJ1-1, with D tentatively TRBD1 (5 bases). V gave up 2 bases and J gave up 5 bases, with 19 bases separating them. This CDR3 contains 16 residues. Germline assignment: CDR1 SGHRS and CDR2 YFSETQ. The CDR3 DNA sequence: TGCGCCAGCAGCTTCACCACCTCCCGGGGCGTGACTGAAGCTTTCTTT. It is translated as CASSFTTSRGVTEAFF.

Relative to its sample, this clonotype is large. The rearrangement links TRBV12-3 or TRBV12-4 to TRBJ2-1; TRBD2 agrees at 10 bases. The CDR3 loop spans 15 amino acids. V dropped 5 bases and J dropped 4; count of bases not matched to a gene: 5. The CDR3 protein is CASSTSGVDYNEQFF. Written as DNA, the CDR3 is TGTGCCAGCAGTACTAGCGGGGTAGATTACAATGAGCAGTTCTTC.

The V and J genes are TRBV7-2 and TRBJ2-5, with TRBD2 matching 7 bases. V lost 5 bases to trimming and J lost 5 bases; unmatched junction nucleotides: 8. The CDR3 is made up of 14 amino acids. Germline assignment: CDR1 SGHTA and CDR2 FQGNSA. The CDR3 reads CASSLQAGRETQYF. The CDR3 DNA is TGTGCCAGCAGCCTCCAAGCGGGAAGGGAGACCCAGTACTTC.

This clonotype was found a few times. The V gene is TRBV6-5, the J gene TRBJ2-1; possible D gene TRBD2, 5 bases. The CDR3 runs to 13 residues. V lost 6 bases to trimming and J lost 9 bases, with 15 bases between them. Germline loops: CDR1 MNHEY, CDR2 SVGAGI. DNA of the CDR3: TGTGCCAGCAGAGGCACTAGTCGCGGTGAGCAGTTCTTC. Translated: CASRGTSRGEQFF.

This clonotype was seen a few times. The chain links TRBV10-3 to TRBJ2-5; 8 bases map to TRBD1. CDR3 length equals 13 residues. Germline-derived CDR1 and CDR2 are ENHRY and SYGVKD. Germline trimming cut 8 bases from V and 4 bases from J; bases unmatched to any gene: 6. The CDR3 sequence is CAIGRGQGETQYF. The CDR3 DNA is TGTGCCATCGGCAGGGGGCAGGGAGAGACCCAGTACTTC.

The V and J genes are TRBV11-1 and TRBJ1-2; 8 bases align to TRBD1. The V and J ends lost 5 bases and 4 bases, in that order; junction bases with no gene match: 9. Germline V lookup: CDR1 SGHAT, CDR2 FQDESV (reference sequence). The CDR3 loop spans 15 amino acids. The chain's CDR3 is CASSLDRGGVYGYTF. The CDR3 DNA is TGTGCCAGCAGCCTCGACAGGGGAGGGGTCTATGGCTACACCTTC.

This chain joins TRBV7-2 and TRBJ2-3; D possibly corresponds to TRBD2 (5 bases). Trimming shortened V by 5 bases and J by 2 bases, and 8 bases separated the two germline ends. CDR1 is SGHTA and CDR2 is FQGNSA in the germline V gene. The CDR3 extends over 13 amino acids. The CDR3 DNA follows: TGTGCCAGCAGCCCCGGGGTCACAGATACGCAGTATTTT. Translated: CASSPGVTDTQYF.

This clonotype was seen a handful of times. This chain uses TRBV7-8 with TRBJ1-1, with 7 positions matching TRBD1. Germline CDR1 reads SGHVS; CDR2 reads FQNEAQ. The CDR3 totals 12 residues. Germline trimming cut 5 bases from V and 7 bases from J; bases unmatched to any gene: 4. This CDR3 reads CASSQGTDEAFF. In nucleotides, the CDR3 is TGTGCCAGCAGCCAAGGGACAGATGAAGCTTTCTTT.

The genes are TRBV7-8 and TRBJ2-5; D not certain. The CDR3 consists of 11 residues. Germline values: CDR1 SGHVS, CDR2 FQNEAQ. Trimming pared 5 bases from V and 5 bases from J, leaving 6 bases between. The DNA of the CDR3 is TGTGCCAGCAGCCCCCGGGAGACCCAGTACTTC. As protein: CASSPRETQYF.

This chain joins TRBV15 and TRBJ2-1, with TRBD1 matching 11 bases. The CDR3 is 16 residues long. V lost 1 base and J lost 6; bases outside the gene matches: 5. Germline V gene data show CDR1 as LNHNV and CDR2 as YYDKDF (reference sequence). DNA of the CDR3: TGTGCCACCAGCAGAGGAAAGGACAGGGGGCTCAATGAGCAGTTCTTC. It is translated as CATSRGKDRGLNEQFF.

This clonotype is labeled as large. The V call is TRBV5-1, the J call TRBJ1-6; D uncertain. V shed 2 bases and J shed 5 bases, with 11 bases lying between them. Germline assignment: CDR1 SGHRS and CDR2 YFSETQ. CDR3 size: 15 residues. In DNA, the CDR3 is TGCGCCAGCAGCTTCTCTCCGGGAAATAATTCACCCCTCCACTTT. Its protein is CASSFSPGNNSPLHF.

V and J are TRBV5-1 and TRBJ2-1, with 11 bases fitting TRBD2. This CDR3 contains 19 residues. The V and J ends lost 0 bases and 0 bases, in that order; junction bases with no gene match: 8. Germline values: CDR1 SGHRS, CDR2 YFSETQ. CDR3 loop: CASSLDLAGGPSSYNEQFF. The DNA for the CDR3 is TGCGCCAGCAGCTTGGATCTAGCGGGGGGCCCTAGCTCCTACAATGAGCAGTTCTTC.

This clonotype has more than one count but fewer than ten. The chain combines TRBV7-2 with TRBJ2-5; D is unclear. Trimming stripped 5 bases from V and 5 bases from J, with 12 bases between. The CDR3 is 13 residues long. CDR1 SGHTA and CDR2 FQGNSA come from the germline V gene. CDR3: CASSRPVTETQYF. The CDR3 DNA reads TGTGCCAGCAGCCGACCAGTAACTGAGACCCAGTACTTC.

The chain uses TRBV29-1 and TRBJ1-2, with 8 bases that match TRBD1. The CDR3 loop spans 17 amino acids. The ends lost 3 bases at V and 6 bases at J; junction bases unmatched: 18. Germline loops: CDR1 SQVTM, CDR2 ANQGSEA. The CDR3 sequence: CSVDLGGTGVQSDGYTF. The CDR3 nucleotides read TGCAGCGTTGATTTGGGTGGGACAGGAGTTCAGAGCGATGGCTACACCTTC.

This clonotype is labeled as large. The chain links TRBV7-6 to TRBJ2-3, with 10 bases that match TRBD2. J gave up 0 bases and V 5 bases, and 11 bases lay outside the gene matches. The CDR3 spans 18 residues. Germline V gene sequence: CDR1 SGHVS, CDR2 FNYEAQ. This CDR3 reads CASSRRKTSGTSTDTQYF. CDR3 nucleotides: TGTGCCAGCAGCCGACGCAAAACTAGCGGGACGAGCACAGATACGCAGTATTTT.

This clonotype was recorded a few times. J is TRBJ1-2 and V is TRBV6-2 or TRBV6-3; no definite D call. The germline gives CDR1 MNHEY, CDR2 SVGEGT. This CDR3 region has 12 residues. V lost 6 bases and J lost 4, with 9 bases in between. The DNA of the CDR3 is TGTGCCAGCAGCCCCCAAGCCTATGGCTACACCTTC. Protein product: CASSPQAYGYTF.

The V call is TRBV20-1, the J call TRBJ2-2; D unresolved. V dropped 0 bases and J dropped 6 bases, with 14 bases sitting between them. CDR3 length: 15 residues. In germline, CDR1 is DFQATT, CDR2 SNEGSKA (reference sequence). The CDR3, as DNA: TGCAGTGCTAGAGATGCTGGGTCCGACCCCGGGGAGCTGTTTTTT. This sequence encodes CSARDAGSDPGELFF.

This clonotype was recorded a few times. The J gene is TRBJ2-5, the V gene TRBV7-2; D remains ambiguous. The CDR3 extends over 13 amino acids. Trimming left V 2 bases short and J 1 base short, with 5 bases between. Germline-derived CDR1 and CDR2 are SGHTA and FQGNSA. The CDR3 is CASSLSTQETQYF. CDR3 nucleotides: TGTGCCAGCAGCTTATCTACCCAAGAGACCCAGTACTTC.

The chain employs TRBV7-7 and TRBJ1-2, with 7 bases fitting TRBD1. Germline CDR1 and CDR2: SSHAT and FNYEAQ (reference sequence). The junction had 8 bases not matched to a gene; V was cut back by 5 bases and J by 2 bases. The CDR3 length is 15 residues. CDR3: CASSPLETGNYGYTF. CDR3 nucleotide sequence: TGTGCCAGCAGCCCCCTAGAGACAGGGAACTATGGCTACACCTTC.

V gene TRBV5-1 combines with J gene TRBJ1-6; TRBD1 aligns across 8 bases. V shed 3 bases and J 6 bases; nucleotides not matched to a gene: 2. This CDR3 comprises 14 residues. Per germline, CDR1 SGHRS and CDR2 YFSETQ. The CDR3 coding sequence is TGCGCCAGCAGCTCGGGACAGGTTAATTCACCCCTCCACTTT. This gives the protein CASSSGQVNSPLHF.

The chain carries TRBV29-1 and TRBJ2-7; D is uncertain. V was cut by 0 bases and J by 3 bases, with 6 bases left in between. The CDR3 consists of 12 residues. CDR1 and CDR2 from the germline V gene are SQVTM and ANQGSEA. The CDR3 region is CSVEDTYYEQYF. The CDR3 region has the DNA TGCAGCGTTGAAGATACATACTACGAGCAGTACTTC.

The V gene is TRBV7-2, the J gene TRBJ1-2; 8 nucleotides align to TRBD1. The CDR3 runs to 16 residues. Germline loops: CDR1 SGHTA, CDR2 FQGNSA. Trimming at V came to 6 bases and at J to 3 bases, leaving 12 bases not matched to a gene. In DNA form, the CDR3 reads TGTGCCAGCAGTCTTGATCGGACAGGGAGGGACTATGGCTACACCTTC. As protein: CASSLDRTGRDYGYTF.

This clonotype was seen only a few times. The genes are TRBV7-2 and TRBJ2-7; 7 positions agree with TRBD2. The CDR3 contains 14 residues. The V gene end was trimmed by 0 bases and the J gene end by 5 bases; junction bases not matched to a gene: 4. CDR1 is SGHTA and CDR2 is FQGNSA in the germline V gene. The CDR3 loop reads CASSLATGGNEQYF. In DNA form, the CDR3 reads TGTGCCAGCAGCTTAGCTACCGGGGGGAACGAGCAGTACTTC.